This entry is about one TCR beta chain. This clonotype was observed many times. What this receptor recognizes is not known. Per-base quality was not reported, and no clone a single base away is much larger than it. Library creation used PCR. Sequencing relied on a NextSeq 500. Preparation of bulk TCR libraries followed a previously described approach, with the TCR primers listed in Table S5. Purification of total RNA was performed with the Qiagen AllPrep DNA/RNA kit. Before analysis, reads from multiple sequencing runs of one library were combined. The source study handled its data this way. Reads were retained only if the reads had an exact TCR constant sequence, and the retained reads were trimmed to 150 nt and grouped according to their 12-nt molecular barcodes. Reads in each barcode group were sub-clustered using a 15% Levenshtein threshold, and a quality-weighted consensus sequence was built for each RNA molecule. Non-functional sequences were excluded, and lower-count sequences lying one edit away from another sequence were also excluded. Based on fitting two negative binomial distributions, any barcode sub-cluster with under 20% of the maximum read count was discarded. TCRdb reworked the public reads: Q25 trimming with fastp, MiXCR clone assembly, productive beta chains retained. Rows are unified per CDR3 protein, each entry keeping the most common DNA and genes. For this entry, the V and J calls and clone size follow TCRdb and not the study's own pipeline. This sample comprises roughly 55,000 distinct CDR3 sequences, around 34% of them detected only once. The ten most abundant clones make up 3% to 4.5% of the sample.

This entry is derived from a study of molecular identifiers for immune sequencing clone quantification (dated by TCRdb to the late 2010s). Describing the broader study: For a replicate experiment, the RNA from either 20,000 or 100,000 naive CD8 T cells was divided into five aliquots, and four of those aliquots went on to sequencing. This methods study used CD8 T cells to benchmark TCR RNA copy counting and molecular-identifier clustering-based TCR repertoire sequencing (MIDCIRS).

Study-level results and caveats: A single cell's worth of spiked-in Jurkat TCR RNA was reported detectable even among one million naive CD8 T cells. Modeling estimated about three recovered TCR RNA copies per cell, compared with approximately 10 by digital PCR, which implies around 33% capture efficiency. In CMV-specific effector cells, over 99% of molecules were held by clones above 20 RNA copies, whereas under 1% of molecules were held by such clones in naive cells. Spiked-in Jurkat TCR RNA (about ten copies' worth), which is not part of the donor repertoire, was contained in the naive libraries. When barcode sub-clustering was left out, chimeric consensus sequences inflated TCR diversity, with chimeras reaching as high as 47%. Highly expanded clone sizes could be underestimated because identical TCR molecules may share a barcode.

The CDR3 has 13 amino acids, counting the end cysteine and phenylalanine. Only the CDR3 DNA is retained, 39 bases long and in frame from the first base. CDR1 is given as DFQATT and CDR2 as SNEGSKA, both from the germline V gene (reference sequence). V has 3 bases trimmed and J has 8 bases trimmed; junction bases matching no gene number 6. Libraries of naive CD8 T cells were generated from about 21,000 to 970,000 sorted cells, with 10%, 30% or 50% of the purified RNA used. On a BD FACSAria II, naive CD8 T cells were FACS-sorted as CD8+CD4-CCR7+CD45RA+ and collected into RLT Plus buffer. To test detection sensitivity, Jurkat RNA equivalent to about eleven TCR copies was spiked into samples of roughly 18,000-1,100,000 naive CD8 T cells. Enrichment of CD8 T cells was done with RosetteSep CD8+ T Cell Enrichment Cocktail plus Ficoll-Paque, and ACK red cell lysis came afterward.

Material: naive CD8+ T cells from blood, with Jurkat cell RNA spiked in. The sample's cell subset or site, from its label and the paper: FACS-sorted CD8+CD4-CCR7+CD45RA+ naive T cells. The V and J segments used are TRBV20-1 and TRBJ1-1; 10 of the junction bases match TRBD1. The source is a human donor in good health. Some libraries in this study had Jurkat cell RNA spiked in. Here the CDR3 is given as CSARTGGAYEAFF. The base sequence is TGCAGTGCTAGGACAGGGGGCGCTTACGAAGCTTTCTTT.